What follows are 18 T cell receptor beta chains derived from one specimen sequenced in a study of blood T cells in healthy people across ages. Primed by a sample-barcoded 5' primer and a J-beta primer mix, a second PCR proceeded for about 7 to 11 cycles. MiXCR, applied by TCRdb to the 5' RACE reads, yields one record per CDR3 protein. Of about 1.5 million distinct CDR3 sequences in the sample, about 42% were seen once. Material: blood. The origin of the receptors is a young woman in good health.

The table lists this clonotype with a few counts. The rearrangement joins TRBV6-5 to TRBJ1-5, with D possibly being TRBD1 (6 bases). CDR1 is MNHEY and CDR2 is SVGAGI in the germline V gene. Trimming removed 2 bases at V and 3 bases at J, with 8 bases between. The CDR3 contains 14 residues. CDR3 in DNA: TGTGCCAGCAGTTACGACAGGTACAATCAGCCCCAGCATTTT. Translation: CASSYDRYNQPQHF.

This clonotype was seen only a few times. This chain links TRBV4-3 with TRBJ1-1; 11 positions agree with TRBD1. This CDR3 region has 14 residues. Germline values: CDR1 LGHNA, CDR2 YSLEER. Trimming removed 3 bases from V and 6 bases from J; junction bases left unmatched: 3. The CDR3 spells CASSHGQGAPEAFF. The CDR3 bases are TGCGCCAGCAGCCACGGACAGGGGGCACCTGAAGCTTTCTTT.

The V gene is TRBV29-1, the J gene TRBJ2-5; D is uncertain. Gene TRBJ2-7 matches the end of the DNA better, so the J call may be wrong. Germline CDR1 is SQVTM and CDR2 is ANQGSEA. The CDR3 consists of 14 residues. The CDR3 sequence is CSVGDQTGPLEQYF. The CDR3 DNA sequence: TGCAGCGTTGGGGATCAGACCGGCCCTCTCGAGCAGTACTTC.

This clonotype showed up just a few times. V and J are TRBV6-2 or TRBV6-3 and TRBJ2-7; perhaps TRBD2 as D (6 bases). The germline CDR1 and CDR2 sequences are MNHEY and SVGEGT. V lost 6 bases to trimming and J lost 5 bases, with 11 bases between them. The CDR3 runs to 12 residues. The CDR3 region is CASRVGRNEQYF. CDR3 in DNA: TGTGCCAGCAGGGTAGGGAGGAACGAGCAGTACTTC.

This clonotype was found a few times. This chain connects TRBV7-2 to TRBJ2-3; D gene unclear. Trimming left V 6 bases short and J 6 bases short, with 19 bases between. This CDR3 is 15 amino acids long. The germline V gene has CDR1 SGHTA and CDR2 FQGNSA. The CDR3 spells CASSPNFVLSDTQYF. The CDR3 DNA is TGTGCCAGCAGTCCAAACTTTGTATTGAGTGATACGCAGTATTTT.

The rearrangement uses TRBV7-9 and TRBJ1-1; 7 nucleotides line up with TRBD1. Germline-derived CDR1 and CDR2 are SEHNR and FQNEAQ (reference sequence). This CDR3 contains 16 residues. Trimming cost V 7 bases and J 0 bases; bases outside gene matches: 11. CDR3 DNA sequence: TGTGCCAGCACCTTTAGGGCGGGACAGATGAACACTGAAGCTTTCTTT. This sequence encodes CASTFRAGQMNTEAFF.

This clonotype was seen a few times. This chain links TRBV3-1 with TRBJ2-1; D remains unclear. Trimming took off 3 bases at V and 4 bases at J, with 4 bases between the two ends. The germline V gene encodes CDR1 LGHDT and CDR2 YNNKEL (reference sequence). The CDR3 has 12 residues. This chain's CDR3 is CASSHFYNEQFF. In nucleotides, the CDR3 is TGTGCCAGCAGCCACTTTTACAATGAGCAGTTCTTC.

The V and J genes are TRBV7-8 and TRBJ2-3; TRBD1 might be the D (6 bases). The CDR3 runs to 13 residues. Germline lookup yields CDR1 SGHVS and CDR2 FQNEAQ. The V and J ends lost 3 bases and 11 bases respectively, with 15 bases between them. The CDR3 DNA reads TGTGCCAGCAGCTTCAGACAGGCCAAGGGGCAGTATTTT. Translating gives CASSFRQAKGQYF.

There are a few counts of this clonotype. The rearrangement uses TRBV11-2 and TRBJ1-1, with D perhaps matching TRBD1 (6 bases). The V end was cut by 6 bases, the J end by 9 bases, with 20 bases between. The CDR3 has 14 residues. The germline V gene has CDR1 SGHAT and CDR2 FQNNGV. CDR3 sequence reads: CASSLVPTGRQAFF. In DNA form, the CDR3 reads TGTGCCAGCAGTCTAGTCCCCACAGGGCGACAAGCTTTCTTT.

In its sample, this clonotype was seen a few times. The chain's CDR3 is CASSLVSGGPTDTQYF. CDR3 coding DNA: TGTGCCAGCAGCTTAGTTTCGGGAGGGCCCACAGATACGCAGTATTTT. The V call is TRBV7-2, the J call TRBJ2-3; 8 nucleotides agree with TRBD2. Trimming at V came to 1 base and at J to 2 bases, leaving 5 bases not matched to a gene. Germline values: CDR1 SGHTA, CDR2 FQGNSA. The CDR3 has 16 amino acids.

The rearrangement links TRBV12-3 or TRBV12-4 to TRBJ2-3; 11 nucleotides match TRBD1. J lost 7 bases, V lost 5 bases, and 5 bases had no gene match. The CDR3 loop spans 14 amino acids. The CDR3 bases are TGTGCCAGCAGTCTCCGGGACAGGGGGAATACGCAGTATTTT. It specifies CASSLRDRGNTQYF.

The rearrangement links TRBV2 to TRBJ1-1; D is ambiguous. In germline, CDR1 is SNHLY, CDR2 FYNNEI. Trimming shortened V by 6 bases and J by 1 base, and 12 bases separated the two germline ends. The CDR3 runs to 14 residues. The CDR3 protein is CASSALTSNTEAFF. Written as DNA, the CDR3 is TGTGCCAGCAGCGCTCTTACTTCGAACACTGAAGCTTTCTTT. Using reference TRBV2 and TRBJ1-1 for the parts outside the CDR3, the full variable domain is EPEVTQTPSHQVTQMGQEVILRCVPISNHLYFYWYRQILGQKVEFLVSFYNNEISEKSEIFDDQFSVERPDGSNFTLKIRSTKLEDSAMYFCASSALTSNTEAFFGQGTRLTVV.

The chain uses TRBV19 and TRBJ2-7, with TRBD1 matching over 7 bases. The CDR3 runs 13 residues. Germline V lookup: CDR1 LNHDA, CDR2 SQIVND (reference sequence). V lost 3 bases and J lost 6; bases outside the gene matches: 5. CDR3 in DNA: TGTGCCAGTAGTATGACACAGGGGTCCGAGCAGTACTTC. Translation: CASSMTQGSEQYF.

This clonotype was detected only a few times. The chain combines TRBV6-2 or TRBV6-3 with TRBJ2-5; TRBD2 agrees at 8 bases. After removal of 2 bases from V and 3 bases from J, the junction contained 14 bases not matched to a gene. Germline CDR1 and CDR2: MNHEY and SVGEGT. The CDR3 length is 18 residues. The chain's CDR3 is CASSYGTFSGEIKETQYF. CDR3 DNA: TGTGCCAGCAGTTACGGAACCTTTAGCGGGGAGATTAAAGAGACCCAGTACTTC.

This chain joins TRBV4-1 and TRBJ1-6; no firm D call. The CDR3 is 16 residues long. V lost 3 bases, J lost 0 bases, and 9 bases lay in between. Germline V CDR1 and CDR2: MGHRA, YSYEKL. For the CDR3, the DNA is TGCGCCAGCAGCCACCTCGGACGCTCCTATAATTCACCCCTCCACTTT. The encoded protein is CASSHLGRSYNSPLHF.

This sequence joins TRBV27 and TRBJ2-7; 7 bases are a match to TRBD2. V was pared by 2 bases and J by 2 bases, with 6 bases of the junction left unmatched. The CDR3 contains 15 residues. Germline-derived CDR1 and CDR2 are MNHEY and SMNVEV (reference sequence). For the CDR3, the DNA is TGTGCCAGCAGTTTAGGTCTAGCGGATGCCTACGAGCAGTACTTC. It is translated as CASSLGLADAYEQYF.

This rearrangement joins TRBV11-1 to TRBJ1-1, with D tentatively TRBD1 (5 bases). Germline values: CDR1 SGHAT, CDR2 FQDESV (reference sequence). Trimming pared 1 base from V and 11 bases from J, leaving 11 bases between. The CDR3 runs 12 residues. CDR3: CASSLVGRAAFF. For the CDR3, the DNA is TGTGCCAGCAGCTTAGTTGGCAGGGCGGCTTTCTTT.

The V call is TRBV12-3 or TRBV12-4, the J call TRBJ2-1; the match to TRBD2 covers 8 bases. V shed 6 bases and J 6 bases; nucleotides not matched to a gene: 10. The CDR3 is 15 residues long. The CDR3 DNA sequence: TGTGCCAGCAGCCCGGGGGGGGGCTTTGGCAATGAGCAGTTCTTC. It translates to CASSPGGGFGNEQFF.